This T cell receptor beta chain was sequenced for a study of shared clonotypes between healthy human individuals. The study, taken as a whole, reports: Richness estimates generally favored naive over memory subsets. Naive CD4 clonotypes overlapped across several donors at roughly 4.5%.

CD45RO-negative, CCR7-positively selected cells formed the naive CD8 fraction, excluding terminally differentiated effector memory CD45RA+ cells. The CDR3 extends over 17 amino acids. Looked up from germline, CDR1 is SEHNR and CDR2 is FQNEAQ (reference sequence). Trimming shortened V by 6 bases and J by 0 bases, and 15 bases separated the two germline ends. Deep-level settings were used for running the assay. For sorted subsets, about 200 ng DNA per replicate equaled roughly 30,000 T cell genomes. TCRdb's copy holds only in-frame clones and misses some; the assay was immunoSEQ multiplex PCR. The sample contains about 2,100,000 clones, roughly 91% of which appear only once. A word on this clone: Its antigen is still unknown.

The origin of this receptor is a young man in good health. Some clones in this sample may be carry-over from other donors' samples. The V gene is TRBV7-9, the J gene TRBJ1-6; D might be TRBD1 (6 bases). Sequenced material: naive CD8+ T cells from PBMCs. The CDR3 coding sequence is TGTGCCAGCAGTTACCGTCAGGGGAGCTCCTATAATTCACCCCTCCACTTT. Amino acid sequence: CASSYRQGSSYNSPLHF.